This T cell receptor (beta chain) was sequenced in a study of shared clonotypes between healthy human individuals. Study summary: Per-donor plates numbered three CD4 naive, three CD4 memory, two CD8 naive and one CD8 memory. Regarding the study as a whole: Four donors held about 4.5% of naive CD4 clonotypes in common. As a rule, naive subsets had a larger estimated richness than memory subsets.

The CDR3 sequence is 17 residues long. V lost 0 bases, J lost 3 bases, and 14 bases lay in between. Germline values: CDR1 LNHNV, CDR2 YYDKDF (reference sequence). Generated by immunoSEQ multiplex PCR, the TCRdb table keeps only in-frame clones and is missing some. The sample has roughly 200,000 clones, 65% to 70% seen once. Notes on this clone: The antigen is undetermined.

The V and J genes are TRBV15 and TRBJ2-2; possibly TRBD1 for D (6 bases). This TCR was sampled from a man under 40 in good health. Sequenced: memory CD4+ T cells sorted from blood. As to subset: CD45RA-negative fraction. The CDR3 nucleotides read TGTGCCACCAGCAGAGACCTAGACAGGCGTGACACCGGGGAGCTGTTTTTT. Amino acid sequence: CATSRDLDRRDTGELFF.